This TCR beta chain was observed in a study of blood T cell repertoires in COVID-19. Some clones are missing from TCRdb's copy, which holds only in-frame ones; the method was immunoSEQ multiplex PCR. Found here are 160,000 or so clones, around 83% of them singletons; the top ten hold roughly 9.8%. The V gene's germline CDR1 is KGHSH and CDR2 LQKENI. Between the trimmed V and J ends, which lost 6 bases and 5 bases, there was a span of 20 bases. The CDR3 has 15 amino acids. V is TRBV18 and J is TRBJ2-7, with TRBD1 as a possible D gene (6 bases). Sequencing was carried out using peripheral blood. This TCR was sampled from a woman aged 50 to 60 with acute or convalescent COVID-19. The CDR3 nucleotides are TGTGCCAGCTCTCTAAATCAGGGGCCCGGCGACGAGCAGTACTTC. As protein: CASSLNQGPGDEQYF.